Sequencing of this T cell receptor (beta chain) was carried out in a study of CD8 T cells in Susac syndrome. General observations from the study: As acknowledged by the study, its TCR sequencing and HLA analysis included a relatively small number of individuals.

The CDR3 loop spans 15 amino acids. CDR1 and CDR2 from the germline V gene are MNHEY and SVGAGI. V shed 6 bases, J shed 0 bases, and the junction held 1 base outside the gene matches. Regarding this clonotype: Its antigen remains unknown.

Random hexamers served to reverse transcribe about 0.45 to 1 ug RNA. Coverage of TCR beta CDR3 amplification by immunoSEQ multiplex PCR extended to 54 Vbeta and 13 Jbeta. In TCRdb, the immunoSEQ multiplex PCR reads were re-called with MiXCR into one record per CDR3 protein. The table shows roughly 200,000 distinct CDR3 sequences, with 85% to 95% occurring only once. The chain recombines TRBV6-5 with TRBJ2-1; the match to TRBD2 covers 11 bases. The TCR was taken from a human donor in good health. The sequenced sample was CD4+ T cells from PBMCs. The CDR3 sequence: CASRGLAASYNEQFF. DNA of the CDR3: TGTGCCAGCAGGGGACTAGCGGCCTCCTACAATGAGCAGTTCTTC.